This entry lists 4 T cell receptor beta chains sequenced from one sample in a study of CD8+ T cells in alopecia areata. The sample's treatment: oral pan-JAK inhibitor, 5-10 mg twice daily. Reverse transcription of extracted RNA yielded cDNA, which provided the sequencing template. Data came from immunoSEQ multiplex PCR; TCRdb stores just in-frame clones and leaves some out. The sample shows 110,000 to 150,000 clones, around 86% of them seen only once. Source: CD8+ T cells sorted from blood, taken at week 4, from a patient treated with tofacitinib. The receptors stem from a human donor with alopecia areata.

J is TRBJ1-2 and V is TRBV29-1; tentatively, D is TRBD1 (6 bases). The ends were cut back, 4 bases at V and 6 bases at J, with 12 bases in the middle. This CDR3 region has 12 residues. Germline CDR1 reads SQVTM; CDR2 reads ANQGSEA. The CDR3 DNA follows: TGCAGCGTTGCAGGGGAGAGCGATGGCTACACCTTC. Encoded protein: CSVAGESDGYTF. The full variable domain, its missing parts supplied by reference TRBV29-1 and TRBJ1-2, is SAVISQKPSRDICQRGTSLTIQCQVDSQVTMMFWYRQQPGQSLTLIATANQGSEATYESGFVIDKFPISRPNLTFSTLTVSNMSPEDSSIYLCSVAGESDGYTFGSGTRLTVV.

The genes are TRBV4-1 and TRBJ2-7; D may be TRBD2 (6 bases). Germline CDR1 is MGHRA and CDR2 is YSYEKL. Trimming removed 3 bases at V and 3 bases at J, with 15 bases between. The length of the CDR3 is 15 residues. In DNA, the CDR3 is TGCGCCAGCAGCCAGACTGACGGGAGAAGCTACGAGCAGTACTTC. Protein sequence: CASSQTDGRSYEQYF.

V and J are TRBV7-8 and TRBJ2-5; a possible D gene is TRBD2 (5 bases). Between the trimmed V and J ends, which lost 5 bases and 2 bases, there was a span of 18 bases. This CDR3 is built from 16 residues. Germline V lookup: CDR1 SGHVS, CDR2 FQNEAQ. The CDR3 bases are TGTGCCAGCAGCCGAAAAGAATCCGGGGAGCAAGAGACCCAGTACTTC. Protein: CASSRKESGEQETQYF.

V usage is TRBV2 and J usage is TRBJ2-1; TRBD1 matches 9 bases. With V trimmed by 11 bases and J by 7 bases, 12 bases remained unmatched. Germline CDR1 SNHLY, CDR2 FYNNEI. The CDR3 loop spans 14 amino acids. The chain's CDR3 is CAQQGRDRVNEQFF. The CDR3 nucleotides read TGTGCCCAGCAGGGTAGGGACAGGGTTAATGAGCAGTTCTTC.